Detailed here is one T cell receptor (beta chain). Looked up from germline, CDR1 is MNHEY and CDR2 is SMNVEV (reference sequence). The V gene lost 5 bases and the J gene lost 5 bases, with 12 bases spanning the gap. The length of the CDR3 is 13 residues. These data originate in a study of T cells in tumors and immune-related adverse events. TCRdb's copy holds only in-frame clones and misses some; the assay was immunoSEQ multiplex PCR. The repertoire holds about 22,000 clones, with around nine tenths as singletons. This specimen consisted of lymph node tissue, obtained from a patient treated with anti-PD-1 therapy. The V and J genes are TRBV27 and TRBJ1-1; D call uncertain. The source of this sequence is a female donor with metastatic renal cell carcinoma. The CDR3, as DNA: TGTGCCAGCAGTATCTCAGGTGTGACTGAAGCTTTCTTT. Amino acids: CASSISGVTEAFF.